This TCR beta chain was documented in a study of blood T cell repertoires in COVID-19. Overall study: Samples taken during acute and convalescent COVID-19 were collected in the United States, Italy and Spain.

V was clipped by 11 bases and J by 4 bases; unmatched bases: 5. The CDR3 extends over 12 amino acids. The table came from immunoSEQ multiplex PCR; TCRdb's copy has only in-frame clones and leaves some out. This table has tens of thousands of clones, 80% to 90% appearing once. The sequenced sample consisted of peripheral blood. The sequence was collected from a middle-aged woman with active or convalescent COVID-19. The J gene is TRBJ1-5, the V gene TRBV12-3 or TRBV12-4; 7 bases align to TRBD1. CDR3 protein: CAGGGGNQPQHF. The CDR3 coding sequence is TGTGCCGGAGGGGGCGGGAATCAGCCCCAGCATTTT.